The present T cell receptor beta chain was sequenced within a study of beta chain features in type 1 diabetes. Across the whole study: Age, gender, cell numbers and subset yield matched between patients and controls. Taken together, all samples contributed some 98 million examined sorted cells.

Study-wide results and limits: TCRB CDR3s from Type 1 diabetes patients were moderately but significantly shorter in all four CD4+ subsets.

This clone was detected only a few times. Its antigen remains unknown. Via CD45RO/CCR7/CD25/CD127/CD95/CD27, cells of the CD4+ naive, central memory, regulatory and stem cell-like memory subsets were sorted. Expressed TCRB transcripts got sequenced, as all isolated RNA was reverse transcribed. Method: immunoSEQ multiplex PCR; TCRdb's copy keeps in-frame clones and lacks some. Counted here are some 360,000 clones, 8.5% to 10% occurring once; the ten biggest clones make up around 0.66%. CDR1 is SEHNR, CDR2 FQNEAQ, per germline (reference sequence). V was clipped by 5 bases and J by 3 bases; unmatched bases: 3. The CDR3 totals 15 residues.

The J gene is TRBJ2-1, the V gene TRBV7-9; 11 bases are shared with TRBD2. Source material: central memory CD4+ T cells from blood. The receptor was derived from a man between 25 and 39 years old with type 1 diabetes. The chain's CDR3 is CASSVGLADYNEQFF. CDR3 sequence (DNA): TGTGCCAGCAGCGTGGGACTAGCGGACTACAATGAGCAGTTCTTC.